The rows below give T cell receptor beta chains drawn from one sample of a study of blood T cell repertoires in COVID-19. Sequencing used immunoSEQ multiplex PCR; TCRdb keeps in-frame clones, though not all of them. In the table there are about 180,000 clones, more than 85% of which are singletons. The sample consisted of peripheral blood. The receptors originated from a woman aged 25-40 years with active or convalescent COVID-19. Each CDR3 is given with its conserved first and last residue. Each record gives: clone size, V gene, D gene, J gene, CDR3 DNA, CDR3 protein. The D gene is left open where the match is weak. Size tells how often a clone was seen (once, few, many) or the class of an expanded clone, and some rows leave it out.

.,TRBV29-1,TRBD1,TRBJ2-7,TGCAGCGTTGAAGAGGGGACAGGGGATCACGAGCAGTACTTC,CSVEEGTGDHEQYF
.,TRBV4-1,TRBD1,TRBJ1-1,TGCGCCAGCAGCTACGACAGGGGCTTCAACACTGAAGCTTTCTTT,CASSYDRGFNTEAFF
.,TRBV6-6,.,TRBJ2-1,TGTGCCAGCAGTACTCCCGGGACTTCGTTCAATGAGCAGTTCTTC,CASSTPGTSFNEQFF
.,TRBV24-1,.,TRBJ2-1,TGTGCCACCAGTGACCTCCCGTCGGGAGAGCAGTTCTTC,CATSDLPSGEQFF
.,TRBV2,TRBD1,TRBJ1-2,TGTGCCAGCAGCGCCTCCGGACAGGGGGACGGCTACACCTTC,CASSASGQGDGYTF
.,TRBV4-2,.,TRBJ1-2,TGTGCCAGCAGCCAAGATGAGAATAACTATGGCTACACCTTC,CASSQDENNYGYTF
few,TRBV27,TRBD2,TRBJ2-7,TGTGCCAGCAGTTTTGCGGGGGGGCGAGACGAGCAGTACTTC,CASSFAGGRDEQYF
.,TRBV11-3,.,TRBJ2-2,TGTGCCAGCAGATCAGGCGCCGGGGAGCTGTTTTTT,CASRSGAGELFF
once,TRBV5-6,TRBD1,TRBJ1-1,TGTGCCAGCAGTTTACAGGGGGCGGACACTGAAGCTTTCTTT,CASSLQGADTEAFF
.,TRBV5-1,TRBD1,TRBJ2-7,TGCGCCAGCAGCTTGGGGACAGGGGTGAAAGAGCAGTACTTC,CASSLGTGVKEQYF
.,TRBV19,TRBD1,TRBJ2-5,TGTGCCAGTAGTGGGGGACAGTTAGGCTCCCAAGAGACCCAGTACTTC,CASSGGQLGSQETQYF
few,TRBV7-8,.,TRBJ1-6,TGTGCCAGCAGCTGGGGCGCAGTCTATAATTCACCCCTCCACTTT,CASSWGAVYNSPLHF
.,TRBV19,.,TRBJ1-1,TGTGCCAGTAGTATACGAGGGTCCCTTGAAGCTTTCTTT,CASSIRGSLEAFF
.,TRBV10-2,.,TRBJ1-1,TGCGCCAGCAGTGAGATGACAGTGATGAACACTGAAGCTTTCTTT,CASSEMTVMNTEAFF
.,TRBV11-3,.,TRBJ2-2,TGTGCCAGCAGCTTACGTCCCTCCGGGGAGCTGTTTTTT,CASSLRPSGELFF
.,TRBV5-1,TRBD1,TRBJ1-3,TGCGCCAGCAGCTTGGCGGGACAGGGCGTTGGAAACACCATATATTTT,CASSLAGQGVGNTIYF
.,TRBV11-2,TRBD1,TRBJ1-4,TGTGCCAGCAGCTCCACAGGGGGAACTAATGAAAAACTGTTTTTT,CASSSTGGTNEKLFF
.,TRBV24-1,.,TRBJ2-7,TGTGCCACCAGTGAAAGGTCCTCTAAAAGGAGGGACGAGCAGTACTTC,CATSERSSKRRDEQYF
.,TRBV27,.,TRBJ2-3,TGTGCCAGCAGTTTCCGGGTCCCTGCGGCACCAGATACGCAGTATTTT,CASSFRVPAAPDTQYF
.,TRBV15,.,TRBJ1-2,TGTGCCACCAGCACGGGTTCTCGGGGCTACACCTTC,CATSTGSRGYTF
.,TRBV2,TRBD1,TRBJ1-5,TGTGCCAGCAGCCCTTGGGGACAGGGTCAGCCCCAGCATTTT,CASSPWGQGQPQHF
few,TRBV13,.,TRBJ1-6,TGTGCCAGCAGCTTAGGGTCAGGCCGCAGAGTTAATTCACCCCTCCACTTT,CASSLGSGRRVNSPLHF
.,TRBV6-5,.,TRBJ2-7,TGTGCCAGCAGGCGGGACAGAGCCTACGAGCAGTACTTC,CASRRDRAYEQYF
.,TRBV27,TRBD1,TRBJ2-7,TGTGCCAGCAAAACGGGACAGGGAGTTTACGAGCAGTACTTC,CASKTGQGVYEQYF
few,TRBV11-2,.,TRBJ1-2,TGTGCCAGCAGCCCCGCGGGAATTTCTGGCTACACCTTC,CASSPAGISGYTF
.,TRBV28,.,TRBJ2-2,TGTGCCAGCAGTTTACACGGGAGTGGAACCGGGGAGCTGTTTTTT,CASSLHGSGTGELFF
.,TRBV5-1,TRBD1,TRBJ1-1,TGCGCCAGCATACAGGGGGCGCAATCCACTGAAGCTTTCTTT,CASIQGAQSTEAFF
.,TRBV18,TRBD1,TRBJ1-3,TGTGCCAGCTCACCAGCCCGACAGGGCCCAGGAAACACCATATATTTT,CASSPARQGPGNTIYF
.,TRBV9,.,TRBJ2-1,TGTGCCAGCAGCGTAGAGGGTACCGGGATAGGGGGGGATGAGCAGTTCTTC,CASSVEGTGIGGDEQFF
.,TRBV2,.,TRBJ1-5,TGTGCCAGCAAGAGAGGGAACCCCAGCAATCAGCCCCAGCATTTT,CASKRGNPSNQPQHF
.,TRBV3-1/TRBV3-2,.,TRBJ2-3,TGTGCCAGCAGCCCCTCCCCAGACACAGATACGCAGTATTTT,CASSPSPDTDTQYF
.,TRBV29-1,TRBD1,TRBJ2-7,TGCAGCGTTGAAGGGGGGCAGGGGGAAGGACGCGAGCAGTACTTC,CSVEGGQGEGREQYF
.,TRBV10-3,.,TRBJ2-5,TGTGCCATCAGTGATACAGGGTGGGAAGAGACCCAGTACTTC,CAISDTGWEETQYF
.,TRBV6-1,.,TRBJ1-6,TGTGCCAGCAGTGAATTACGGTTTAATTCACCCCTCCACTTT,CASSELRFNSPLHF
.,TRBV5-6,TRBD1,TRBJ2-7,TGTGCCAGCAGCTTGGTAGGGACAGGGGGCTACGAGCAGTACTTC,CASSLVGTGGYEQYF
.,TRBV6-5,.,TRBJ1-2,TGTGCCAGCAAGGGCAGGCCTGAGGGCGTCTATGGCTACACCTTC,CASKGRPEGVYGYTF
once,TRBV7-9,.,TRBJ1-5,TGTGCCAGCAGCTTAGGAGTGGGCAATCAGCCCCAGCATTTT,CASSLGVGNQPQHF
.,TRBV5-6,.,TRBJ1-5,TGTGCCAGTTCAGGGGTCAATCAGCCCCAGCATTTT,CASSGVNQPQHF
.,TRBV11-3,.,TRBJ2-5,TGTGCCAGCAGCTTACGTAGTAGCGGTGAGACCCAGTACTTC,CASSLRSSGETQYF